These T cell receptor beta chains were read from a single sample in a study of T cell responses to AZD1222 COVID-19 vaccine. The method was immunoSEQ multiplex PCR; TCRdb's version includes in-frame clones alone and lacks a portion of them. The sample contains about 180,000 clones, just under 95% of which appear only once. Sequences were derived from peripheral blood, sampled 28 days after the second dose of the MenACWY control vaccine. The receptors shown here come from an adult who received the MenACWY meningococcal vaccine as a control. Each CDR3 is given with its conserved first and last residue. D genes are given only for firm matches. Clone size is shown for a subset of rows, as once, few, many or a class of expanded clone.

TRBD2	.	TRBV5-6	TRBJ2-3	TGTGCCAGCAGCTTGACTAGCGGGGGGGCCTTCTCCGATACGCAGTATTTT	CASSLTSGGAFSDTQYF
.	once	TRBV7-4	TRBJ2-5	TGTGCCAGCACCCGGGTTGGGCTACAAGAGACCCAGTACTTC	CASTRVGLQETQYF
.	once	TRBV6-5	TRBJ1-1	TGTGCCAGCAGGACGAGGGGCATGAACACTGAAGCTTTCTTT	CASRTRGMNTEAFF
TRBD1	.	TRBV4-3	TRBJ1-5	TGCGCCAGCAGCCAACAACAGGGGTCTCAGCCCCAGCATTTT	CASSQQQGSQPQHF
TRBD1	.	TRBV18	TRBJ1-2	TGTGCCAGCTCACCTGGACAGGGGGAACTGGTTGGCTACACCTTC	CASSPGQGELVGYTF
.	.	TRBV5-1	TRBJ2-5	TGCGCCAGCAGCCCGGACCCTTCCGGGACCCAGTACTTC	CASSPDPSGTQYF
.	.	TRBV5-1	TRBJ1-2	TGCGCCAGCAGCCCTCTGGGGGTGGAGGGCTACACCTTC	CASSPLGVEGYTF
.	.	TRBV10-3	TRBJ2-7	TGTGCCATCGGTGGGTCCGGGACAAGAGGCTTCGAGCAGTACTTC	CAIGGSGTRGFEQYF
.	.	TRBV7-8	TRBJ2-2	TGTGCCAGCAGCTTAAGGCGGGTCACCGGGGAGCTGTTTTTT	CASSLRRVTGELFF
.	.	TRBV2	TRBJ1-1	TGTGCCAGCTGTGCGGACAGTGGGGTGAACACTGAAGCTTTCTTT	CASCADSGVNTEAFF
TRBD1	.	TRBV2	TRBJ2-7	TGTGCCAGCAGTCGGGACAGGGGCATTTACGAGCAGTACTTC	CASSRDRGIYEQYF
TRBD1	.	TRBV10-3	TRBJ2-7	TGTGCCATCAGTGTCCCCGGGACAGGGAGCCACGAGCAGTACTTC	CAISVPGTGSHEQYF
.	.	TRBV19	TRBJ1-3	TGTGCCAGTAGTACCTCACGGGGGGGCGTCTCTGGAAACACCATATATTTT	CASSTSRGGVSGNTIYF
.	.	TRBV2	TRBJ1-2	TGTGCCAGCAGTGAGCGGGGGCAGTATGGCTACACCTTC	CASSERGQYGYTF
.	once	TRBV11-2	TRBJ1-2	TGTGCCAGCAGCCTTAACAGGGCTTCCTATGGCTACACCTTC	CASSLNRASYGYTF
TRBD1	.	TRBV2	TRBJ1-1	TGTGCCAGCAGGGTGGGACAGCCTACGGGCACTGAAGCTTTCTTT	CASRVGQPTGTEAFF
.	.	TRBV18	TRBJ1-1	TGTGCCAGCTCACCAAGTATGGGCACTGAAGCTTTCTTT	CASSPSMGTEAFF
TRBD1	.	TRBV6-4	TRBJ1-1	TGTGCCAGCAGTCCCCGGGCAGGGGGCGCTGAAGCTTTCTTT	CASSPRAGGAEAFF
TRBD2	.	TRBV4-2	TRBJ2-1	TGTGCCAGCAGCCCTTCCCCGACTAGCGGGGTCTTCAATGAGCAGTTCTTC	CASSPSPTSGVFNEQFF
.	.	TRBV3-1/TRBV3-2	TRBJ1-6	TGTGCCAGCAGCCCCTACAGGAGCCCCTATAATTCACCCCTCCACTTT	CASSPYRSPYNSPLHF
.	.	TRBV3-1/TRBV3-2	TRBJ1-3	TGTGCCAGCAGCCAAGTGCGGGGAAGGGGAAACACCATATATTTT	CASSQVRGRGNTIYF
.	.	TRBV5-1	TRBJ1-1	TGCGCCAGCAGTGGGTGGGGGGCTCAGAACACTGAAGCTTTCTTT	CASSGWGAQNTEAFF
.	.	TRBV5-1	TRBJ1-6	TGCGCCAGCAGCTTCTCAGGGACCAATTCACCCCTCCACTTT	CASSFSGTNSPLHF
TRBD1	.	TRBV3-1/TRBV3-2	TRBJ1-1	TGTGCCAGCAGCCAAGACTACAGGGGGCTGAACACTGAAGCTTTCTTT	CASSQDYRGLNTEAFF
TRBD1	.	TRBV6-6	TRBJ2-7	TGTGCCAGCAGTCCGGGACAGGGCACCTACGAGCAGTACTTC	CASSPGQGTYEQYF
TRBD2	.	TRBV20-1	TRBJ2-1	TGCAGTGCTCGGACTAGCGATGAGCAGTTCTTC	CSARTSDEQFF
.	.	TRBV29-1	TRBJ1-2	TGCAGCGTTCGTCCCGCCCAGGGTCGGTATGGCTACACCTTC	CSVRPAQGRYGYTF
TRBD1	.	TRBV11-2	TRBJ1-4	TGTGCCAGCAGCCCCGGACAGGCTTCTAATGAAAAACTGTTTTTT	CASSPGQASNEKLFF
.	once	TRBV2	TRBJ2-1	TGTGCCAGCACCAAACAGGGACTTGACAATGAGCAGTTCTTC	CASTKQGLDNEQFF
.	once	TRBV3-1/TRBV3-2	TRBJ1-2	TGTGCCAGCAGCCAACGGGGGGGGACAAGGGGTAATGGCTACACCTTC	CASSQRGGTRGNGYTF
.	.	TRBV18	TRBJ1-3	TGTGCCAGCTCACCCCCCGGGGCGTTGAGTGCCTTTGGAAACACCATATATTTT	CASSPPGALSAFGNTIYF
.	.	TRBV7-2	TRBJ2-7	TGTGCCAGCAGCTTAGAAGTAGGCGAGCAGTACTTC	CASSLEVGEQYF
TRBD1	.	TRBV24-1	TRBJ1-2	TGTGCCACCAGTGACCCCGGACAGGGGGATGGCTACACCTTC	CATSDPGQGDGYTF
.	.	TRBV6-5	TRBJ1-1	TGTGCCAGCAGTTACGCAGGGCCGAACACTGAAGCTTTCTTT	CASSYAGPNTEAFF
.	.	TRBV3-1/TRBV3-2	TRBJ1-6	TGTGCCAGCAGCCGTCGGCAGGGGAGTAATTCACCCCTCCACTTT	CASSRRQGSNSPLHF
.	.	TRBV5-1	TRBJ1-2	TGCGCCAGCAGCAACGGACAGATTTATGGCTACACCTTC	CASSNGQIYGYTF
.	.	TRBV5-1	TRBJ1-4	TGCGCCAGCAGCGCTGGATTTGAGGGAGAAAAACTGTTTTTT	CASSAGFEGEKLFF
.	.	TRBV7-2	TRBJ1-3	TGTGCCAGCAGCTTACTAGGGGGCTCTGGAAACACCATATATTTT	CASSLLGGSGNTIYF
.	.	TRBV11-2	TRBJ1-2	TGTGCCAGCAGCGTTTCAAACTATGGCTACACCTTC	CASSVSNYGYTF
TRBD1	.	TRBV29-1	TRBJ1-4	TGCAGCGTTGAAGAGGGACAGGGGGCTAGAAAACTGTTTTTT	CSVEEGQGARKLFF